This T cell receptor (beta chain) came from a study of response to subunit inactivated influenza vaccine. The V gene lost 2 bases and the J gene lost 0 bases, with 8 bases spanning the gap. This CDR3 spans 14 amino acids. CDR1 and CDR2 (germline): LNHDA, SQIVND (reference sequence). This clonotype showed up just a few times. In TCRdb, the RT-PCR reads were re-called with MiXCR into one record per CDR3 protein. Of 500,000 to 650,000 distinct CDR3 sequences in the sample, approximately 7.7% were seen once. The J gene is TRBJ2-7, the V gene TRBV19; D perhaps matches TRBD2 (5 bases). Source: PBMCs from blood, taken less than 30 months after vaccination. This TCR derives from a man in his fifties or sixties who received an inactivated influenza vaccine. CDR3 sequence (DNA): TGTGCCAGTAGTATATCCGGGAACTCCTACGAGCAGTACTTC. This sequence encodes CASSISGNSYEQYF.